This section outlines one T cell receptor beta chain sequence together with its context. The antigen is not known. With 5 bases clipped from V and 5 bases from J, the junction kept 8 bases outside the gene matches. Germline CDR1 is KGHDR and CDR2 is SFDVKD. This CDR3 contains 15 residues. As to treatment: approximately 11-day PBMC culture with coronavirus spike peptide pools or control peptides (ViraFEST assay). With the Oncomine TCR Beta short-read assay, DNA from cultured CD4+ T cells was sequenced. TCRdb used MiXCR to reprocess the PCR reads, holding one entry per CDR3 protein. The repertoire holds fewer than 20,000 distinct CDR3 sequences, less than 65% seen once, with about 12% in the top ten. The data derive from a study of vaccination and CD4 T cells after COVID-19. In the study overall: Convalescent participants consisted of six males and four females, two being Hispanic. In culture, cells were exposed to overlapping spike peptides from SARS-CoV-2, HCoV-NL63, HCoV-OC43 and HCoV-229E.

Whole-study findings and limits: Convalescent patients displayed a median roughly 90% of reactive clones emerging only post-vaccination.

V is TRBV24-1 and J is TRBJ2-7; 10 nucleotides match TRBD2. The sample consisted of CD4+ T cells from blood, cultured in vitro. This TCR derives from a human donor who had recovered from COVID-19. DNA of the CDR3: TGTGCCACCAGTGCCCCCGGGACTAGCGTAGACGAGCAGTACTTC. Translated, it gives CATSAPGTSVDEQYF.